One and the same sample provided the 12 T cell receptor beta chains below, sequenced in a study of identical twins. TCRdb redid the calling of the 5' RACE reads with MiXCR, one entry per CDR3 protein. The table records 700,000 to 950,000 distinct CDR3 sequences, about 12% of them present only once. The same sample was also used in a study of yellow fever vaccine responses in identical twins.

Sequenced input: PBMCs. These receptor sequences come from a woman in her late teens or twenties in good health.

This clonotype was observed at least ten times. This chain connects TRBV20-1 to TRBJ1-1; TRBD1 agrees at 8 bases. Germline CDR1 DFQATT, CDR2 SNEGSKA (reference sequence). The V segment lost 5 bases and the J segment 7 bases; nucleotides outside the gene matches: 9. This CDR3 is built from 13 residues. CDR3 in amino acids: CSARGGQDYEAFF. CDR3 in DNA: TGCAGTGCTCGAGGGGGACAGGACTATGAAGCTTTCTTT.

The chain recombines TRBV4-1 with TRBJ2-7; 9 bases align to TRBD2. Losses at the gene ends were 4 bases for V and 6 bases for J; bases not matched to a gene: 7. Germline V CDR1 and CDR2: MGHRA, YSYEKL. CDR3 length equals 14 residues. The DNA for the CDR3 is TGCGCCAGCAGCCGCCTGGGACTAGCAGGCGAGCAGTACTTC. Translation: CASSRLGLAGEQYF.

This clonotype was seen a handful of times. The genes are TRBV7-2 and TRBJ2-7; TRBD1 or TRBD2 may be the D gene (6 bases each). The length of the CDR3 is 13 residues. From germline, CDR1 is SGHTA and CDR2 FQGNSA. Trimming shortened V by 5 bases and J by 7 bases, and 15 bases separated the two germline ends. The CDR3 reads CASSPSGAREQYF. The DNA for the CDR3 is TGTGCCAGCAGCCCCTCGGGGGCGCGGGAGCAGTACTTC.

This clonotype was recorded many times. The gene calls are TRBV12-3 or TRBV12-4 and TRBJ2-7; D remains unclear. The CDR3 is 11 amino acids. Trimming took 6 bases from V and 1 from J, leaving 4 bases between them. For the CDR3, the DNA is TGTGCCAGCAGGGGTTCCTACGAGCAGTACTTC. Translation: CASRGSYEQYF.

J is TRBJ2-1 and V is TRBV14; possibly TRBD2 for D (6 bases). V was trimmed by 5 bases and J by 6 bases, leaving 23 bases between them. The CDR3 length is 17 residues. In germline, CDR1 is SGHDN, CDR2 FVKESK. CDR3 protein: CASSAMYRTTGPNEQFF. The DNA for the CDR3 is TGTGCCAGCAGCGCAATGTACAGGACTACCGGTCCCAATGAGCAGTTCTTC.

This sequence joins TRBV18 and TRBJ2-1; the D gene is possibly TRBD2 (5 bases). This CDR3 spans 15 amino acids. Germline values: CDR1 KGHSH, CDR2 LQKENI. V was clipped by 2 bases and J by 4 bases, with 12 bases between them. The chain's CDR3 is CASSPAVAIYNEQFF. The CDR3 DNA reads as TGTGCCAGCTCACCAGCGGTAGCGATATACAATGAGCAGTTCTTC. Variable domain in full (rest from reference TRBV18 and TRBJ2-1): NAGVMQNPRHLVRRRGQEARLRCSPMKGHSHVYWYRQLPEEGLKFMVYLQKENIIDESGMPKERFSAEFPKEGPSILRIQQVVRGDSAAYFCASSPAVAIYNEQFFGPGTRLTVL.

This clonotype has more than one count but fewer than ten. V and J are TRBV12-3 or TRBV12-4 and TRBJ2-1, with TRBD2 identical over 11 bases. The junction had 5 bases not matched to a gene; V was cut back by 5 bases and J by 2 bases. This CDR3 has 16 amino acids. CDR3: CASSPVAGGAYNEQFF. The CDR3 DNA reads TGTGCCAGCAGTCCCGTAGCGGGAGGGGCCTACAATGAGCAGTTCTTC.

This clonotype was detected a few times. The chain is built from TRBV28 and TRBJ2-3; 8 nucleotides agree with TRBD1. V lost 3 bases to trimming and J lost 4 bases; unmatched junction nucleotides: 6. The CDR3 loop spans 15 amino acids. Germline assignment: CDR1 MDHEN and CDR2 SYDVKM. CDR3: CASSFQGARADTQYF. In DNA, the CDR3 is TGTGCCAGCAGTTTCCAGGGGGCGAGGGCAGATACGCAGTATTTT. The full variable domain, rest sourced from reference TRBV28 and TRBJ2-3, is DVKVTQSSRYLVKRTGEKVFLECVQDMDHENMFWYRQDPGLGLRLIYFSYDVKMKEKGDIPEGYSVSREKKERFSLILESASTNQTSMYLCASSFQGARADTQYFGPGTRLTVL.

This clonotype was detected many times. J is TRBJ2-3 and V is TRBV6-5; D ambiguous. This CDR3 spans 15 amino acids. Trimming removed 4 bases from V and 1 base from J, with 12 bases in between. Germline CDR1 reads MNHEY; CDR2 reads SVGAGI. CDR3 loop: CASSSKVEGTDTQYF. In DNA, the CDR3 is TGTGCCAGCAGTTCCAAGGTAGAGGGCACAGATACGCAGTATTTT.

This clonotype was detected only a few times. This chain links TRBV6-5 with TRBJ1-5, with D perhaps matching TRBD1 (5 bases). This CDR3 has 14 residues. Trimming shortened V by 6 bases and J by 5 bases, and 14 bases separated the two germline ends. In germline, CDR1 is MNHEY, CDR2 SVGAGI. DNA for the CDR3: TGTGCCAGCAGATTAGACAGTGGCGATCAGCCCCAGCATTTT. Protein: CASRLDSGDQPQHF.

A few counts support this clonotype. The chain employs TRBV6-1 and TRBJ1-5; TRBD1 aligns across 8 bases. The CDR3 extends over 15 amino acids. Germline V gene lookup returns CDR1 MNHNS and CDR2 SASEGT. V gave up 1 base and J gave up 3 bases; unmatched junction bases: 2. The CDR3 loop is CASSEGTGNNQPQHF. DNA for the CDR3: TGTGCCAGCAGTGAAGGGACAGGGAACAATCAGCCCCAGCATTTT.

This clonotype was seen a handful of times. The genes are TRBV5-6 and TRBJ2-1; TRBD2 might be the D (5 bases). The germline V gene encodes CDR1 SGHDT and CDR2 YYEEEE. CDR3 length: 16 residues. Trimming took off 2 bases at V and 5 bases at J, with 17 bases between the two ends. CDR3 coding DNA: TGTGCCAGCAGCTTACTTAGCGACTCCTGGGACAATGAGCAGTTCTTC. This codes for CASSLLSDSWDNEQFF.